This T cell receptor beta chain was obtained from a study of OX40 agonist ivuxolimab in advanced cancers. Assay: immunoSEQ multiplex PCR; the TCRdb copy retains only in-frame clones and omits some. The sample has 65,000 to 80,000 clones, 89% seen once. Only one count was recorded for this clone. V lost 0 bases, J lost 3 bases, and 4 bases stayed unmatched. Germline V gives CDR1 SGHDT, CDR2 YYEEEE. This CDR3 comprises 15 residues. V usage is TRBV5-6 and J usage is TRBJ2-7; 9 bases match TRBD1. This material consisted of CD4+ or CD8+ T cells sorted from blood, taken in a trial of the OX40 agonist ivuxolimab. The TCR originated in an adult with an advanced solid tumor such as melanoma, head and neck, liver or kidney cancer. CDR3 nucleotides: TGTGCCAGCAGCTTGGGGCGGACAGGGGACTACGAGCAGTACTTC. Translating gives CASSLGRTGDYEQYF.